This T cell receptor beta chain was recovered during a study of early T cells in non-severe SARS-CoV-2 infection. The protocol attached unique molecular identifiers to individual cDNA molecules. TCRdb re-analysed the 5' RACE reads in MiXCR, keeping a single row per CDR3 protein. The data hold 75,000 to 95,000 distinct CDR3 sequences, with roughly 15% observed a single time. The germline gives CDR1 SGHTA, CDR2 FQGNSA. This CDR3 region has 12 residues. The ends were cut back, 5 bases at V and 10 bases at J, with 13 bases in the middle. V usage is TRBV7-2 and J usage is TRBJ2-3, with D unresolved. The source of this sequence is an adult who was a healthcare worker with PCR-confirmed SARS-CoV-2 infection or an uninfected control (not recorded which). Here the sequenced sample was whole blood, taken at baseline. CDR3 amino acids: CASSPPPRAQYF. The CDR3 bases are TGTGCCAGCAGCCCTCCTCCTAGGGCGCAGTATTTT. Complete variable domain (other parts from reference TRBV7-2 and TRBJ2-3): GAGVSQSPSNKVTEKGKDVELRCDPISGHTALYWYRQSLGQGLEFLIYFQGNSAPDKSGLPSDRFSAERTGGSVSTLTIQRTQQEDSAVYLCASSPPPRAQYFGPGTRLTVL.